This TCR beta chain was observed in a study of circulating CD8 cells and anti-PD-1 response in melanoma. Study-level findings and limits: A small cohort with few responders supplied the baseline and M1 comparisons.

Looked up from germline, CDR1 is KGHSH and CDR2 is LQKENI. With 1 base removed from V and 3 bases from J, the gap between germline ends came to 10 bases. This CDR3 is built from 14 residues. Live CD3+CD8+TCRalphabeta+ cells were sorted into four subsets by PD-1 and/or TIGIT. This clonotype qualifies as medium-sized. Antigen unknown. Each library started from around 14 ng of total RNA using the QIAseq Immune Repertoire TCR panel. TCRdb independently ran MiXCR on the reads; one entry per CDR3 protein. This sample has 250 or so distinct CDR3 sequences; 3% to 3.5% occur once, and the top ten carry 31%. Sample: CD8+ T cells from PBMCs, taken at baseline or after one month of anti-PD-1 therapy (not recorded which). The chain uses TRBV18 and TRBJ2-7; a weak D match, TRBD2 (5 bases). The source is a human donor with melanoma. CDR3 amino acids: CASSPRPGYYEQYF. The CDR3 DNA reads TGTGCCAGCTCACCACGTCCGGGGTACTACGAGCAGTACTTC.